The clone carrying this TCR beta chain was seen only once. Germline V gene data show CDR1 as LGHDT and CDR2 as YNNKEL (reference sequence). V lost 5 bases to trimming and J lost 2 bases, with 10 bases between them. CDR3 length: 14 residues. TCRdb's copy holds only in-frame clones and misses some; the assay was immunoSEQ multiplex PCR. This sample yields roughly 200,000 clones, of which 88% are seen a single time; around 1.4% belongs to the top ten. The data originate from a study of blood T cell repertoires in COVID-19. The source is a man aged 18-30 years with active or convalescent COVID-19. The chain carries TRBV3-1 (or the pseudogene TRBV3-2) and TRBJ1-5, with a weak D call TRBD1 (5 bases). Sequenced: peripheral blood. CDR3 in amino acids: CASSGTGRNQPQHF. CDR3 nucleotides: TGTGCCAGCAGCGGAACAGGACGCAATCAGCCCCAGCATTTT.